This T cell receptor beta chain emerged from a study of blood T cell repertoires in COVID-19. At the level of the study: Some COVID-19 samples were acute and others convalescent; all came from the United States, Italy and Spain.

Trimming cost V 8 bases and J 5 bases, with 8 bases left between them. Germline V lookup: CDR1 DFQATT, CDR2 SNEGSKA (reference sequence). This CDR3 spans 10 amino acids. Only in-frame clones appear in the TCRdb table, and some are missing; sequencing was by immunoSEQ multiplex PCR. The data contain about 200,000 clones, 94% of them singletons. This chain connects TRBV20-1 to TRBJ2-3; D is unclear. The sample taken for sequencing was peripheral blood. The clonotype was recovered from a man under 40 with COVID-19, enrolled during active disease. CDR3 amino acids: CSTDGDTQYF. CDR3 sequence (DNA): TGCAGTACAGACGGAGATACGCAGTATTTT.